These 31 T cell receptor beta chains were sequenced from one sample in a study of blood T cell repertoires in COVID-19. Assay used: immunoSEQ multiplex PCR; TCRdb lists only in-frame clones, some missing. The sample records approximately 340,000 clones, about nine tenths being singletons. Sequencing was done on a sample of PBMCs or T cells enriched from blood (not recorded which). These receptors were collected from a woman aged 40 to 50 who had been exposed to COVID-19.

The chain joins TRBV27 to TRBJ1-2, with D unclear. V was clipped by 2 bases and J by 3 bases, with 10 bases between them. This CDR3 contains 14 residues. The germline CDR1 and CDR2 sequences are MNHEY and SMNVEV (reference sequence). The CDR3 DNA reads TGTGCCAGCAGTTTAGGAGGTCGGTACTATGGCTACACCTTC. Encoded protein: CASSLGGRYYGYTF.

V usage is TRBV6-2 or TRBV6-3 and J usage is TRBJ1-5; TRBD1 matches 7 bases. Germline CDR1 and CDR2: MNHEY and SVGEGT. V shed 2 bases, J shed 6 bases, and the junction held 19 bases outside the gene matches. This CDR3 has 19 residues. CDR3 DNA sequence: TGTGCCAGCAGTTACATCGTGACAGGGCCCCTGTTCGGGGGTCAGCCCCAGCATTTT. It codes for CASSYIVTGPLFGGQPQHF.

The chain uses TRBV6-4 and TRBJ2-3, with D perhaps TRBD2 (6 bases). The CDR3 is 14 amino acids. Trimming took 4 bases from V and 0 from J, leaving 8 bases between them. CDR1 and CDR2 from the germline V gene are MRHNA and SNTAGT. DNA for the CDR3: TGTGCCAGCAGTGCAGGGACTAGCACAGATACGCAGTATTTT. Protein: CASSAGTSTDTQYF.

The V gene is TRBV30, the J gene TRBJ2-1; TRBD2 aligns across 7 bases. This CDR3 spans 14 amino acids. Trimming removed 0 bases from V and 12 bases from J; junction bases left unmatched: 11. Germline V gene lookup returns CDR1 GTSNPN and CDR2 SVGIG (reference sequence). The CDR3 DNA follows: TGTGCCTGGAGTGTTTCTGGACTAGGGGTAGGGCAGTTCTTC. This gives the protein CAWSVSGLGVGQFF.

The chain couples TRBV29-1 to TRBJ1-1; the D is unclear. Germline assignment: CDR1 SQVTM and CDR2 ANQGSEA. The V and J ends lost 2 bases and 12 bases respectively, with 13 bases between them. This CDR3 is built from 11 residues. CDR3 DNA: TGCAGCGTTGAATCCCGAGGTTGGACTTTCTTT. The encoded protein is CSVESRGWTFF.

This clone has just one count. The rearrangement links TRBV13 to TRBJ2-1, with a tentative D call TRBD1 (5 bases). Trimming shortened V by 3 bases and J by 6 bases, and 15 bases separated the two germline ends. Germline V CDR1 and CDR2: PRHDT, FYEKMQ (reference sequence). The length of the CDR3 is 15 residues. CDR3 coding DNA: TGTGCCAGCAGCTTCCCCCAGGGCTTAGGCAATGAGCAGTTCTTC. It specifies CASSFPQGLGNEQFF.

The chain combines TRBV2 with TRBJ1-1; D call uncertain. Germline V gene sequence: CDR1 SNHLY, CDR2 FYNNEI. V lost 4 bases and J 1 base, leaving 13 bases between the germline ends. The CDR3 length is 15 residues. The CDR3 nucleotides are TGTGCCAGCAGTGTTGGATCGCTAGCGAACACTGAAGCTTTCTTT. It codes for CASSVGSLANTEAFF.

CDR3 region: CASRTGLREAFF. Here the CDR3 DNA reads TGTGCCAGCCGGACAGGGTTACGTGAAGCTTTCTTT. The V call is TRBV19, the J call TRBJ1-1, with 8 bases identical to TRBD1. V gave up 9 bases and J gave up 7 bases; unmatched junction bases: 7. The CDR3 length is 12 residues. The germline V gene has CDR1 LNHDA and CDR2 SQIVND (reference sequence).

In nucleotides, the CDR3 is TGTGCCAGTGGGGACAGGGGCACTGAAGCTTTCTTT. Translated, it gives CASGDRGTEAFF. The chain has TRBV25-1 and TRBJ1-1; 10 positions agree with TRBD1. The V gene end was trimmed by 9 bases and the J gene end by 4 bases; junction bases not matched to a gene: 2. The germline V gene encodes CDR1 MGHDK and CDR2 SYGVNS. The CDR3 consists of 12 residues.

This chain uses TRBV19 with TRBJ1-2; a possible D gene is TRBD1 (6 bases). Germline loops: CDR1 LNHDA, CDR2 SQIVND (reference sequence). The CDR3 spans 15 residues. The V and J ends lost 6 bases and 5 bases respectively, with 19 bases between them. The CDR3, as DNA: TGTGCCAGTAGCCGTTTTCTGATAGGGACATATGGCTACACCTTC. Translated: CASSRFLIGTYGYTF.

The V gene is TRBV19, the J gene TRBJ1-3; 7 nucleotides line up with TRBD1. With V trimmed by 3 bases and J by 1 base, 3 bases remained unmatched. The CDR3 consists of 15 residues. In germline, CDR1 is LNHDA, CDR2 SQIVND (reference sequence). DNA for the CDR3: TGTGCCAGTAGTATTTTGACAGGGTCTGGAAACACCATATATTTT. It is translated as CASSILTGSGNTIYF. Together with reference TRBV19 and TRBJ1-3, the CDR3 gives the full variable domain: DGGITQSPKYLFRKEGQNVTLSCEQNLNHDAMYWYRQDPGQGLRLIYYSQIVNDFQKGDIAEGYSVSREKKESFPLTVTSAQKNPTAFYLCASSILTGSGNTIYFGEGSWLTVV.

The chain employs TRBV2 and TRBJ1-1, with D unclear. Trimming stripped 4 bases from V and 3 bases from J, with 9 bases between. The CDR3 has 13 amino acids. The V gene's germline CDR1 is SNHLY and CDR2 FYNNEI. The CDR3 is CASSVAQYTEAFF. CDR3 nucleotide sequence: TGTGCCAGCAGTGTAGCGCAGTACACTGAAGCTTTCTTT.

The gene calls are TRBV12-3 or TRBV12-4 and TRBJ2-1; D unresolved. Trimming pared 5 bases from V and 9 bases from J, leaving 8 bases between. This CDR3 is built from 11 residues. The CDR3 spells CASSVTFEQFF. The CDR3, as DNA: TGTGCCAGCAGTGTCACTTTTGAGCAGTTCTTC.

This sequence joins TRBV2 and TRBJ2-3, with 8 bases fitting TRBD1. The germline CDR1 and CDR2 sequences are SNHLY and FYNNEI. There are 13 residues in the CDR3. Germline trimming cut 11 bases from V and 3 bases from J; bases unmatched to any gene: 7. CDR3 bases: TGTGCCTCCCGGACAGGGATAACAGATACGCAGTATTTT. Protein product: CASRTGITDTQYF.

V is TRBV5-1 and J is TRBJ2-1; 7 bases are shared with TRBD1. The germline CDR1 and CDR2 sequences are SGHRS and YFSETQ. CDR3 length: 13 amino acids. The V segment lost 7 bases and the J segment 5 bases; nucleotides outside the gene matches: 6. Written as DNA, the CDR3 is TGCGCCAGCGAGACAGGGCTGGACAATGAGCAGTTCTTC. Encoded protein: CASETGLDNEQFF.

The sample holds one count of this clone. The CDR3 sequence: CSVGRQGNTIYF. DNA for the CDR3: TGCAGCGTTGGCAGGCAGGGAAACACCATATATTTT. The chain is built from TRBV29-1 and TRBJ1-3; D uncertain. Germline CDR1 and CDR2: SQVTM and ANQGSEA. V lost 4 bases, J lost 4 bases, and 8 bases lay in between. The CDR3 totals 12 residues.

This clone has only a few counts. The J gene is TRBJ1-5, the V gene TRBV7-6, with 8 bases matching TRBD1. Germline V gives CDR1 SGHVS, CDR2 FNYEAQ. The CDR3 is 15 residues long. Losses at the gene ends were 5 bases for V and 7 bases for J; bases not matched to a gene: 10. The CDR3 spells CASSARQGAWQPQHF. The DNA of the CDR3 is TGTGCCAGCAGCGCCAGGCAGGGGGCTTGGCAGCCCCAGCATTTT.

This clone was seen more than once but under ten times. This chain connects TRBV6-5 to TRBJ1-6, with 8 bases that match TRBD1. V was clipped by 6 bases and J by 5 bases; unmatched bases: 3. Germline V gene data show CDR1 as MNHEY and CDR2 as SVGAGI. The CDR3 totals 14 residues. The CDR3, as DNA: TGTGCCAGCAGCTTACAGGGGGATAATTCACCCCTCCACTTT. It encodes CASSLQGDNSPLHF.

V usage is TRBV27 and J usage is TRBJ1-3, with a possible D match to TRBD1 (6 bases). CDR1 and CDR2 (germline): MNHEY, SMNVEV (reference sequence). This CDR3 contains 14 residues. V lost 8 bases and J lost 0, with 11 bases in between. CDR3 region: CASGKDSSGNTIYF. The CDR3 nucleotides read TGTGCCAGCGGAAAGGACAGCTCTGGAAACACCATATATTTT.

In this sample, this clone turned up once. The rearrangement uses TRBV9 and TRBJ1-2; TRBD1 aligns across 7 bases. The CDR3 covers 15 residues. J gave up 6 bases and V 3 bases, and 11 bases lay outside the gene matches. The germline V gene has CDR1 SGDLS and CDR2 YYNGEE. This CDR3 reads CASSANLDRANGYTF. DNA of the CDR3: TGTGCCAGCAGCGCGAACCTCGACAGGGCAAATGGCTACACCTTC.

The chain recombines TRBV2 with TRBJ2-7; 9 positions agree with TRBD1. Germline V lookup: CDR1 SNHLY, CDR2 FYNNEI. This CDR3 has 13 amino acids. J was trimmed by 3 bases and V by 8 bases; bases with no gene match: 5. The CDR3: CASGRDRVYEQYF. The CDR3 DNA reads TGTGCCAGCGGCAGGGACAGGGTCTACGAGCAGTACTTC.

This clone appeared once. The CDR3 coding sequence is TGTGCCACTAACAGGGGGGAGACCCAGTACTTC. It specifies CATNRGETQYF. This rearrangement joins TRBV19 to TRBJ2-5; 8 nucleotides align to TRBD1. This CDR3 comprises 11 residues. Germline V gene sequence: CDR1 LNHDA, CDR2 SQIVND (reference sequence). V trimming: 10 bases; J trimming: 5 bases; junction bases outside the gene matches: 3.

The J gene is TRBJ2-7, the V gene TRBV7-9; 12 nucleotides match TRBD2. The germline gives CDR1 SEHNR, CDR2 FQNEAQ (reference sequence). The V segment lost 5 bases and the J segment 0 bases; nucleotides outside the gene matches: 8. The CDR3 spans 17 residues. The CDR3: CASSRTSGGSNSYEQYF. In DNA, the CDR3 is TGTGCCAGCAGCCGTACTAGCGGGGGGTCTAACTCCTACGAGCAGTACTTC.

A single count supports this clone. The gene calls are TRBV3-1 (or the pseudogene TRBV3-2) and TRBJ2-7, with 9 bases matching TRBD2. The CDR3 is 13 residues long. With 4 bases clipped from V and 3 bases from J, the junction kept 1 base outside the gene matches. CDR1 and CDR2 (germline): LGHDT, YNNKEL (reference sequence). Here the CDR3 DNA reads TGTGCCAGCAGCCTTAGCGGGAGCTACGAGCAGTACTTC. Protein product: CASSLSGSYEQYF.

V usage is TRBV14 and J usage is TRBJ2-3, with D hard to call. The V and J ends lost 4 bases and 2 bases respectively, with 7 bases between them. There are 13 residues in the CDR3. Germline V gene data show CDR1 as SGHDN and CDR2 as FVKESK. In nucleotides, the CDR3 is TGTGCCAGCAGCCCCTCCTACACAGATACGCAGTATTTT. As protein: CASSPSYTDTQYF.

The count of this clone is one. The rearrangement uses TRBV25-1 and TRBJ1-4, with D tentatively TRBD1 (6 bases). The CDR3 is 14 residues long. CDR1 is MGHDK and CDR2 is SYGVNS in the germline V gene. V was pared by 8 bases and J by 3 bases, with 13 bases between. CDR3 DNA sequence: TGTGCCAGCTCGGAACAGGGATCTAATGAAAAACTGTTTTTT. Its translation: CASSEQGSNEKLFF.

The chain recombines TRBV2 with TRBJ1-6; TRBD1 matches 7 bases. This CDR3 is 13 amino acids long. From germline, CDR1 is SNHLY and CDR2 FYNNEI. V was clipped by 6 bases and J by 7 bases; unmatched bases: 3. CDR3 sequence reads: CASSRDRNSPLHF. DNA for the CDR3: TGTGCCAGCAGCCGGGACAGAAATTCACCCCTCCACTTT.

Here the CDR3 reads CASSQWTGRMNTEAFF. CDR3 DNA: TGTGCCAGCAGCCAATGGACAGGGAGGATGAACACTGAAGCTTTCTTT. This rearrangement joins TRBV5-4 to TRBJ1-1; 8 bases map to TRBD1. The junction had 8 bases not matched to a gene; V was cut back by 4 bases and J by 0 bases. The CDR3 loop spans 16 amino acids. Germline CDR1 and CDR2: SGHNT and YYREEE (reference sequence).

The chain links TRBV5-1 to TRBJ2-5; 10 nucleotides line up with TRBD1. Germline trimming cut 1 base from V and 5 bases from J; bases unmatched to any gene: 8. CDR3 length equals 16 residues. Germline CDR1 SGHRS, CDR2 YFSETQ. CDR3 protein: CASSLMTGGASETQYF. For the CDR3, the DNA is TGCGCCAGCAGCTTGATGACAGGGGGCGCATCGGAGACCCAGTACTTC. The variable domain in full, with the rest retrieved from reference TRBV5-1 and TRBJ2-5, is KAGVTQTPRYLIKTRGQQVTLSCSPISGHRSVSWYQQTPGQGLQFLFEYFSETQRNKGNFPGRFSGRQFSNSRSEMNVSTLELGDSALYLCASSLMTGGASETQYFGPGTRLLVL.

This CDR3 reads CASSLDLSGGSYNSPLHF. The CDR3 nucleotides read TGTGCCAGCAGCTTAGATCTCTCAGGGGGCTCCTATAATTCACCCCTCCACTTT. The V gene is TRBV11-3, the J gene TRBJ1-6; 7 bases are a match to TRBD1. V was clipped by 0 bases and J by 0 bases; unmatched bases: 5. This CDR3 region has 18 residues. Germline V gives CDR1 SGHNT, CDR2 YENEEA.

V and J are TRBV7-2 and TRBJ1-5; a weak D match, TRBD1 (5 bases). The CDR3 extends over 16 amino acids. V lost 5 bases to trimming and J lost 3 bases, with 17 bases between them. Per the germline V gene, CDR1 is SGHTA and CDR2 is FQGNSA. The CDR3 sequence: CASSAREGRINQPQHF. As DNA, the CDR3 is TGTGCCAGCAGCGCGCGGGAGGGGCGAATCAATCAGCCCCAGCATTTT.